What follows describes a single T cell receptor (beta chain). This sample is drawn from a study of blood T cell repertoires in COVID-19. Overall study context: COVID-19 samples, acute and convalescent, were from the United States, Italy and Spain. T cells, B-cell-depleted T cells, or PBMCs supplied cDNA or gDNA.

V was cut by 3 bases and J by 6 bases, with 16 bases left in between. Germline CDR1 SEHNR, CDR2 FQNEAQ (reference sequence). This CDR3 is 15 amino acids long. In the original workflow: Counts of nucleated cells, estimated from reference gene primer amplification, were obtained. Produced via immunoSEQ multiplex PCR; TCRdb's table is partial and in-frame only. V and J calls and clone size are copied from that table; D and trimming were computed from the DNA. The sample comprises about 240,000 clones, roughly 90% of which are singletons, and 6% to 9% rests with the top ten. Sequencing was performed on peripheral blood. This chain uses TRBV7-9 with TRBJ2-3, with D perhaps TRBD2 (6 bases). This clonotype originated in a man aged 55 to 70 who had recovered from COVID-19. The CDR3 is CASSFVGGWMDTQYF. CDR3 bases: TGTGCCAGCAGCTTCGTCGGGGGATGGATGGATACGCAGTATTTT. Complete variable domain (other parts from reference TRBV7-9 and TRBJ2-3): DTGVSQNPRHKITKRGQNVTFRCDPISEHNRLYWYRQTLGQGPEFLTYFQNEAQLEKSRLLSDRFSAERPKGSFSTLEIQRTEQGDSAMYLCASSFVGGWMDTQYFGPGTRLTVL.